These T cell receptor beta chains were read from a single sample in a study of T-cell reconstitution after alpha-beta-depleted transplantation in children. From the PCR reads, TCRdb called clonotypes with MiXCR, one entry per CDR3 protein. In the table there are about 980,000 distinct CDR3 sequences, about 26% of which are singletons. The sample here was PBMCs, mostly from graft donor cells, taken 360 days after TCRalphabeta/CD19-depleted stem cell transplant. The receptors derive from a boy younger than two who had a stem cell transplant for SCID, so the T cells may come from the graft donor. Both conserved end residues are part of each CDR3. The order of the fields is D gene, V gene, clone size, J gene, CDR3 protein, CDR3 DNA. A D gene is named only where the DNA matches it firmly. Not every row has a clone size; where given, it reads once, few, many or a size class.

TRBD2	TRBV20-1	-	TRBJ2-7	CSARDGGKYEQYF	TGCAGTGCCCGCGACGGGGGGAAGTACGAGCAGTACTTC
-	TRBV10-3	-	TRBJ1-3	CAISKGGTGNTIYF	TGTGCCATCAGTAAAGGTGGGACTGGAAACACCATATATTTT
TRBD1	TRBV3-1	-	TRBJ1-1	CASSPLAWTGRKGENTEAFF	TGTGCCAGCAGCCCTCTGGCCTGGACAGGGAGGAAGGGGGAGAACACTGAAGCTTTCTTT
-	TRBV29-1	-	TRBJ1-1	CSVRQVLNTEAFF	TGCAGCGTCCGACAGGTCCTGAACACTGAAGCTTTCTTT
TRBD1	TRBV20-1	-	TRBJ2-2	CSAGVTGYGELFF	TGCAGTGCTGGTGTGACAGGGTACGGGGAGCTGTTTTTT
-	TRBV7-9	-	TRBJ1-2	CASSLNTPSYGYTF	TGTGCCAGCAGCTTAAACACCCCGAGCTATGGCTACACCTTC
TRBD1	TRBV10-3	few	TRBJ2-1	CAIRGTGGARGYNEQFF	TGTGCCATCAGGGGGACAGGGGGCGCGAGGGGTTACAATGAGCAGTTCTTC
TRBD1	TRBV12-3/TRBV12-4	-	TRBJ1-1	CASRGDRVRTEAFF	TGTGCCAGCAGGGGCGACAGGGTACGCACTGAAGCTTTCTTT
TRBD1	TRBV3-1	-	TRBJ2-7	CASSPPTGGLYEQYF	TGTGCCAGCAGCCCCCCGACAGGGGGCTTGTACGAGCAGTACTTC
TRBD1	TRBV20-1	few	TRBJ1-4	CSARGPRQGRNEKLFF	TGCAGTGCTAGAGGCCCCCGACAGGGCCGTAATGAAAAACTGTTTTTT
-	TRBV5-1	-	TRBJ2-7	CASSLWGTSTYEQYF	TGCGCCAGCAGCTTGTGGGGGACAAGTACCTACGAGCAGTACTTC
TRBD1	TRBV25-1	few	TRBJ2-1	CASRTGTGNIGEQFF	TGTGCCAGCAGGACCGGGACAGGGAATATAGGTGAGCAGTTCTTC
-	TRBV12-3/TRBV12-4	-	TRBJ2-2	CASSLQGFIQSGELFF	TGTGCCAGCAGCCTCCAGGGGTTTATTCAGTCCGGGGAGCTGTTTTTT
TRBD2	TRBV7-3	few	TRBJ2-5	CASSLTGRPSGQETQYF	TGTGCCAGCAGCTTAACGGGGCGGCCTAGCGGACAAGAGACCCAGTACTTC
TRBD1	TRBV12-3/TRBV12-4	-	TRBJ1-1	CASCPWTGEMNTEAFF	TGTGCCAGCTGTCCATGGACAGGGGAAATGAACACTGAAGCTTTCTTT
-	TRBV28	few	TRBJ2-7	CASRGAPSYEQYF	TGTGCCAGCAGGGGGGCCCCCTCCTACGAGCAGTACTTC
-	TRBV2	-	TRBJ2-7	CASTRVYEQYF	TGTGCCAGCACTAGGGTTTACGAGCAGTACTTC
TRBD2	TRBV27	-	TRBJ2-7	CASSLGLAGSIRYF	TGTGCCAGCAGTTTAGGACTAGCGGGGTCTATAAGGTACTTC
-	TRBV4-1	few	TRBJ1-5	CASSPAAQLSNQPQHF	TGCGCCAGCAGCCCAGCAGCGCAGCTTAGCAATCAGCCCCAGCATTTT
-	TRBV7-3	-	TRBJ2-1	CASSPQPRYYNEQFF	TGTGCCAGCAGCCCCCAGCCACGTTATTACAATGAGCAGTTCTTC
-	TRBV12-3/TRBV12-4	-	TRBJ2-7	CASRRGDGPYEQYF	TGTGCCAGCAGGCGGGGCGACGGACCCTACGAGCAGTACTTC
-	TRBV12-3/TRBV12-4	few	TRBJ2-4	CASSSPGTAKNIQYF	TGTGCCAGCAGTTCCCCCGGGACAGCCAAAAACATTCAGTACTTC
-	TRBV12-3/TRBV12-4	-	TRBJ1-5	CASSPGSPQPQHF	TGTGCCAGCAGTCCAGGATCTCCTCAGCCCCAGCATTTT
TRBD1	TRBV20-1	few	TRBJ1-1	CSASGTGVANTEAFF	TGCAGTGCTTCTGGGACAGGGGTTGCGAACACTGAAGCTTTCTTT
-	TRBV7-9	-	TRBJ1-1	CASSSPWEMNTEAFF	TGTGCCAGCAGCTCCCCGTGGGAAATGAACACTGAAGCTTTCTTT
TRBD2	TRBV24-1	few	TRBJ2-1	CATSDTSGEPYNEQFF	TGTGCCACCAGTGATACTAGCGGGGAGCCCTACAATGAGCAGTTCTTC
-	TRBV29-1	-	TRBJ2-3	CSAIRGGTDTQYF	TGCAGCGCGATAAGGGGGGGCACAGATACGCAGTATTTT
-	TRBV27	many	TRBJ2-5	CASSLGTTQYF	TGTGCCAGCAGTTTGGGAACTACCCAGTACTTC
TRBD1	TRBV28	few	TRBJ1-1	CASSLWDRVRPEAFF	TGTGCCAGCAGTTTGTGGGACAGGGTAAGGCCTGAAGCTTTCTTT
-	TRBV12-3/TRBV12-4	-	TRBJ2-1	CASRNREGSYNEQFF	TGTGCCAGCAGAAACAGGGAAGGCTCCTACAATGAGCAGTTCTTC
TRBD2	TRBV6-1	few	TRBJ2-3	CVEPGGATDTQYF	TGTGTCGAACCGGGGGGGGCCACAGATACGCAGTATTTT
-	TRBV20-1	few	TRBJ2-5	CSASPSGYQETQYF	TGCAGTGCTAGTCCCAGCGGTTACCAAGAGACCCAGTACTTC
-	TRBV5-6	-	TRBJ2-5	CASSLGGHLGETQYF	TGTGCCAGCAGCTTGGGGGGACACCTAGGGGAGACCCAGTACTTC
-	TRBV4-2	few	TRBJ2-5	CASSQEEGQMQYF	TGTGCCAGCAGCCAAGAAGAGGGGCAGATGCAGTACTTC
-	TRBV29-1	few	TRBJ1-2	CSAPVMGSNYGYTF	TGCAGCGCCCCGGTAATGGGATCCAACTATGGCTACACCTTC
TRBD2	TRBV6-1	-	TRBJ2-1	CASSPLAVLLHEQFF	TGTGCCAGCAGCCCCCTAGCGGTTCTCCTCCATGAGCAGTTCTTC
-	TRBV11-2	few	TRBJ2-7	CASSLVVPYEQYF	TGTGCCAGCAGCTTAGTCGTCCCCTACGAGCAGTACTTC
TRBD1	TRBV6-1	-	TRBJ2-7	CASRIDRGTYEQYF	TGTGCCAGCAGGATCGACAGGGGTACCTACGAGCAGTACTTC
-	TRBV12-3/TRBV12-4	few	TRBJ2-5	CASSPREGTDLGTQYF	TGTGCCAGCAGTCCCCGTGAGGGGACCGACCTCGGGACCCAGTACTTC
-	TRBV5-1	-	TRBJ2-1	CASSPLAGYDNEQFF	TGCGCCAGCAGCCCCTTGGCAGGGTATGACAATGAGCAGTTCTTC
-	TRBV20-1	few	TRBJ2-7	CSARDESGSSYEQYF	TGCAGTGCTAGAGATGAATCGGGCAGCTCCTACGAGCAGTACTTC
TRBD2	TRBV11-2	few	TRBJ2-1	CASSLDGKRGVYNEQFF	TGTGCCAGCAGCTTAGACGGAAAGCGGGGGGTCTACAATGAGCAGTTCTTC
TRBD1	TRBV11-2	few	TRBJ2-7	CASSLTSGTVYEQYF	TGTGCCAGCAGCCTCACCTCCGGGACAGTCTACGAGCAGTACTTC
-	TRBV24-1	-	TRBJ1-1	CATSERDGTEAFF	TGTGCCACCAGTGAGCGGGACGGCACTGAAGCTTTCTTT
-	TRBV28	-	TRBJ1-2	CAAGGYGYTF	TGTGCCGCTGGGGGGTATGGCTACACCTTC
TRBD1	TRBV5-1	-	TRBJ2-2	CASSFSGTGNTGELFF	TGCGCCAGCAGCTTCTCCGGGACAGGGAACACCGGGGAGCTGTTTTTT
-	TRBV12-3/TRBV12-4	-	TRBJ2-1	CASSLRRGHEQFF	TGTGCCAGCAGTTTACGCAGGGGTCATGAGCAGTTCTTC
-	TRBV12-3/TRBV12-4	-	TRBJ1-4	CASSHLTRNEKLFF	TGTGCCAGCAGTCATCTTACGCGAAACGAAAAACTGTTTTTT
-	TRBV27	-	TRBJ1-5	CASAGSVKRPQHF	TGTGCCAGCGCGGGTAGCGTGAAACGGCCCCAGCATTTT
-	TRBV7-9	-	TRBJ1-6	CASSLTLDSPLHF	TGTGCCAGCAGCTTAACCCTTGATTCACCCCTCCACTTT
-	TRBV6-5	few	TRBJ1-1	CASSYGGASTEAFF	TGTGCCAGCAGTTACGGGGGCGCGAGCACTGAAGCTTTCTTT
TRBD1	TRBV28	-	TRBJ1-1	CASSFRTGGLGTEAFF	TGTGCCAGCAGTTTCCGGACAGGGGGCTTGGGCACTGAAGCTTTCTTT
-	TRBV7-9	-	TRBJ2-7	CASSSSPTGRNYEQYF	TGTGCCAGCAGCTCATCCCCTACGGGACGGAACTACGAGCAGTACTTC
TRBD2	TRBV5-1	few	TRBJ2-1	CASRAGEFNEQFF	TGCGCCAGCAGAGCGGGGGAATTTAATGAGCAGTTCTTC
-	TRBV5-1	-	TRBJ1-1	CASSLARGRRTEAFF	TGCGCCAGCAGCTTGGCTCGGGGGCGGAGAACTGAAGCTTTCTTT
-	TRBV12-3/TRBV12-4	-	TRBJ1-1	CASSTKGQGTEAFF	TGTGCCAGCAGTACCAAGGGACAAGGCACTGAAGCTTTCTTT
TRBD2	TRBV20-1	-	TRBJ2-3	CSARGGGATDTQYF	TGCAGTGCCCGTGGCGGGGGGGCGACAGATACGCAGTATTTT
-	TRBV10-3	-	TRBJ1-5	CAISESAVSNQPQHF	TGTGCCATCAGTGAGTCGGCAGTTAGCAATCAGCCCCAGCATTTT
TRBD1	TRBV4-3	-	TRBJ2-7	CASSQFGQGVYEQYF	TGCGCCAGCAGCCAATTCGGACAGGGGGTCTACGAGCAGTACTTC
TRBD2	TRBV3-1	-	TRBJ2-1	CASSESGGLYNEQFF	TGTGCCAGCAGCGAGAGCGGGGGGCTCTACAATGAGCAGTTCTTC